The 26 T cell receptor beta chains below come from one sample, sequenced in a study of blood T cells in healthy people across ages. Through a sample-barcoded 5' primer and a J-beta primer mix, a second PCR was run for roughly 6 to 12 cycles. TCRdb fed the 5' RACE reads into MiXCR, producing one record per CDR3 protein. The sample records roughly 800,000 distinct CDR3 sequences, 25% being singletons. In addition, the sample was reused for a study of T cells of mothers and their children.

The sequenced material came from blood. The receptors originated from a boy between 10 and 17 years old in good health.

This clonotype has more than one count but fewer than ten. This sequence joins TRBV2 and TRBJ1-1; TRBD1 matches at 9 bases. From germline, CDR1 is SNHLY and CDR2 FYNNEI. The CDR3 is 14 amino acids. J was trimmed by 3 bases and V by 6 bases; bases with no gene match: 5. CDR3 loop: CASRGTGYDTEAFF. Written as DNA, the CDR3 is TGTGCCAGCAGGGGGACAGGGTACGACACTGAAGCTTTCTTT.

CDR3 in DNA: TGTGCCAGTACTACAGGGGGCCACAATGAGCAGTTCTTC. Residues: CASTTGGHNEQFF. The chain couples TRBV6-5 to TRBJ2-1, with 9 bases matching TRBD1. The CDR3 consists of 13 residues. From germline, CDR1 is MNHEY and CDR2 SVGAGI. After removal of 9 bases from V and 5 bases from J, the junction contained 5 bases not matched to a gene.

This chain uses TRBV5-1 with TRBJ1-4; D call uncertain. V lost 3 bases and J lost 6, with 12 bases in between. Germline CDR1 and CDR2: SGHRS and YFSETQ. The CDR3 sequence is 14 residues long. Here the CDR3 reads CASSSAGSHEKLFF. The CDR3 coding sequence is TGCGCCAGCAGCTCGGCGGGGAGTCATGAAAAACTGTTTTTT.

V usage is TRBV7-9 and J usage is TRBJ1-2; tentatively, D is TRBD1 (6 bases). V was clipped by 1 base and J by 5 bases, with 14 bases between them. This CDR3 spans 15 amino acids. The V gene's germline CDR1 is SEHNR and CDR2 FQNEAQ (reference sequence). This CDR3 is CASSLEVQGKYGYTF. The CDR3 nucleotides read TGTGCCAGCAGCTTAGAGGTACAGGGAAAATATGGCTACACCTTC.

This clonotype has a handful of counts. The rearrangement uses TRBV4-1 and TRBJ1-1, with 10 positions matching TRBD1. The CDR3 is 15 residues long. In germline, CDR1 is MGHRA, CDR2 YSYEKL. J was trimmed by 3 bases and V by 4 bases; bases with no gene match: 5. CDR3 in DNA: TGCGCCAGCAGCCCTACCGGACAGGGGGACACTGAAGCTTTCTTT. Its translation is CASSPTGQGDTEAFF.

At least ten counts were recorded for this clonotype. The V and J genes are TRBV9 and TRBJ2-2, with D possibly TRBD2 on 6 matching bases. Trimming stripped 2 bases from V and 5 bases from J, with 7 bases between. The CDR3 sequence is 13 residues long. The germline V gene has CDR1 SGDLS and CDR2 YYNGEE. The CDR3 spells CASSVGGTGELFF. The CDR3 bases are TGTGCCAGCAGCGTCGGGGGTACCGGGGAGCTGTTTTTT.

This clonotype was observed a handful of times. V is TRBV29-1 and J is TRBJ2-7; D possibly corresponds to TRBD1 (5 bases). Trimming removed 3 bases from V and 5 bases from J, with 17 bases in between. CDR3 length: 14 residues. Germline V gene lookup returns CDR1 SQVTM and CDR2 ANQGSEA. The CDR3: CSVEKGQGPNEQYF. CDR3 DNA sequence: TGCAGCGTTGAGAAGGGCCAGGGTCCCAACGAGCAGTACTTC.

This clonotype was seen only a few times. Written as DNA, the CDR3 is TGCAGTGCCGGAGACAGCGACTACTATTTTAATCAGCCCCAGCATTTT. This gives the protein CSAGDSDYYFNQPQHF. The chain employs TRBV20-1 and TRBJ1-5, with D perhaps TRBD1 (5 bases). From germline, CDR1 is DFQATT and CDR2 SNEGSKA (reference sequence). The length of the CDR3 is 16 residues. Deletions cut 6 bases from V and 4 bases from J, with 22 bases between.

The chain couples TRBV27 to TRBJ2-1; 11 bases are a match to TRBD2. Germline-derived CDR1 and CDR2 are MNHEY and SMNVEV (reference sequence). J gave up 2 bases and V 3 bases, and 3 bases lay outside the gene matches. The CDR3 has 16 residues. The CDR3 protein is CASSFVSGGAYNEQFF. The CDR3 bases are TGTGCCAGCAGTTTCGTTAGCGGGGGGGCCTACAATGAGCAGTTCTTC.

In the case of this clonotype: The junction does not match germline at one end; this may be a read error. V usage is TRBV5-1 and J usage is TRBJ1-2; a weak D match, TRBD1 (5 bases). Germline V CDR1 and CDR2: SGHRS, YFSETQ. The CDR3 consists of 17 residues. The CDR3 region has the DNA TGCACCAGCAGCTTGGTGTCGGATGGGACTCCTCGGAGGGGCTACACCTTC. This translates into CTSSLVSDGTPRRGYTF. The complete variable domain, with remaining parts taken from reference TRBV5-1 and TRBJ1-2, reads KAGVTQTPRYLIKTRGQQVTLSCSPISGHRSVSWYQQTPGQGLQFLFEYFSETQRNKGNFPGRFSGRQFSNSRSEMNVSTLELGDSALYLCTSSLVSDGTPRRGYTFGSGTRLTVV.

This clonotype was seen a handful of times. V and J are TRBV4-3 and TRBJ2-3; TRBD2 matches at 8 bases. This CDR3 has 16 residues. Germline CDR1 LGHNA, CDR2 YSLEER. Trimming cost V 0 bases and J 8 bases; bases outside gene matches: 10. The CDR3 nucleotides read TGCGCCAGCAGCCAAGATATCGGGACTAGGGGGAGTACGCAGTATTTT. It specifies CASSQDIGTRGSTQYF.

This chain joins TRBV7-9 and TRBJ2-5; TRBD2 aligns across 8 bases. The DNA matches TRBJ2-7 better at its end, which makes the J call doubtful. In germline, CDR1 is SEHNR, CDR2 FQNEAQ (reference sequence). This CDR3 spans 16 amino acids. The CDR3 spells CASSPAPAGALYEQYF. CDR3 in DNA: TGTGCCAGCAGCCCGGCCCCAGCGGGGGCCCTATACGAGCAGTACTTC.

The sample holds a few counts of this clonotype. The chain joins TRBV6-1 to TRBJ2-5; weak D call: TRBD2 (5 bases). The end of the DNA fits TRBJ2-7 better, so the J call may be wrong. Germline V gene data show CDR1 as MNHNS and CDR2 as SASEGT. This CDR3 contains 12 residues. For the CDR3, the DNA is TGTGCCAGCAGTGAAACTAGATTCGAGCAGTACTTC. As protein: CASSETRFEQYF.

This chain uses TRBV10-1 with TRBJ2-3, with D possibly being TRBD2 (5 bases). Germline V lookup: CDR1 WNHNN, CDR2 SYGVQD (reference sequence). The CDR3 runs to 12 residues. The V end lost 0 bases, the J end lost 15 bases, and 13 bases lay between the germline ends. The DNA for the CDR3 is TGCGCCAGCAGTGAGTCGAGGGTTCTATTATATTTT. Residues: CASSESRVLLYF.

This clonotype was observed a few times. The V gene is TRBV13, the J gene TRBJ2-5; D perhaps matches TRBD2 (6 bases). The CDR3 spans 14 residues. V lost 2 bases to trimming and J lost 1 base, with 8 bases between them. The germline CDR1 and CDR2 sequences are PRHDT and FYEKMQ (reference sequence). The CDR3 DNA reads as TGTGCCAGCAGCTTATTCGGGGGCCAAGAGACCCAGTACTTC. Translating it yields CASSLFGGQETQYF.

This CDR3 is CASSYAGTGYEQYF. CDR3 nucleotides: TGTGCCAGCAGCTACGCAGGGACAGGGTACGAGCAGTACTTC. The V gene is TRBV2, the J gene TRBJ2-5; TRBD1 matches 9 bases. TRBJ2-7 matches the DNA end more closely, so the J call is doubtful. The CDR3 is 14 residues long. Germline CDR1 and CDR2: SNHLY and FYNNEI.

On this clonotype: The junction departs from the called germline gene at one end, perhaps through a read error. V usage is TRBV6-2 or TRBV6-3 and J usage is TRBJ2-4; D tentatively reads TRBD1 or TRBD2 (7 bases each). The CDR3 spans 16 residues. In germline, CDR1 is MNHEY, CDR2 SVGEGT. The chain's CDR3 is CASSPEGGTAYNIQYF. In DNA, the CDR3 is TGTGCCAGCAGTCCCGAGGGGGGGACAGCCTACAACATTCAGTACTTT.

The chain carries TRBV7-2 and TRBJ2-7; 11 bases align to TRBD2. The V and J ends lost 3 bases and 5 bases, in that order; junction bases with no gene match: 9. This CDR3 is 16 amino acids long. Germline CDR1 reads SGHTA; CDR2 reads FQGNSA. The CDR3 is CASSFHSGGATDEQYF. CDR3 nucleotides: TGTGCCAGCAGCTTCCATAGCGGGGGGGCAACAGACGAGCAGTACTTC.

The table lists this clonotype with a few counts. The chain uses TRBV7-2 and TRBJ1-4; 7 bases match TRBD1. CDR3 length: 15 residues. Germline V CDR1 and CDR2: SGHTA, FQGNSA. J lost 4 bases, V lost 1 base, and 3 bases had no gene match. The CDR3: CASSLEGQINEKLFF. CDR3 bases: TGTGCCAGCAGCTTAGAGGGACAGATTAATGAAAAACTGTTTTTT.

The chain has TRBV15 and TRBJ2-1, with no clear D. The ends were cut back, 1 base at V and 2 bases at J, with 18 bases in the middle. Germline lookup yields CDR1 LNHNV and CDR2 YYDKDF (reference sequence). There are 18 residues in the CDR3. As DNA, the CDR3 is TGTGCCACCAGCAGAGCCTCAAAAACCTCGGGTACCTACAATGAGCAGTTCTTC. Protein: CATSRASKTSGTYNEQFF.

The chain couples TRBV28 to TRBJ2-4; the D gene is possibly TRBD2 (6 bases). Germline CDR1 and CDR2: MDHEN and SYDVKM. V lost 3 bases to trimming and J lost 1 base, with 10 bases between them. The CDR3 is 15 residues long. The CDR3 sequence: CASSFSDYAKNIQYF. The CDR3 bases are TGTGCCAGCAGTTTCTCGGACTACGCCAAAAACATTCAGTACTTC.

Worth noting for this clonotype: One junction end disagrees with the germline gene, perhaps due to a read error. This chain's CDR3 is CASSLGTSVYGQYF. Written as DNA, the CDR3 is TGTGCCAGCAGTTTAGGGACTAGCGTCTACGGGCAGTACTTC. The genes are TRBV12-3 or TRBV12-4 and TRBJ2-7, with 9 bases identical to TRBD2. The CDR3 covers 14 residues.

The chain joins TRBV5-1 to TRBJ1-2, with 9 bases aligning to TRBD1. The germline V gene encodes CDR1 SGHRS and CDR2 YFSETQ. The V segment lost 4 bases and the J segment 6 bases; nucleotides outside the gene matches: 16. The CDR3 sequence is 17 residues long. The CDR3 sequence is CASSIELPGQGLDGYTF. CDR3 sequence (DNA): TGCGCCAGCAGCATAGAACTGCCGGGACAGGGATTGGATGGCTACACCTTC.

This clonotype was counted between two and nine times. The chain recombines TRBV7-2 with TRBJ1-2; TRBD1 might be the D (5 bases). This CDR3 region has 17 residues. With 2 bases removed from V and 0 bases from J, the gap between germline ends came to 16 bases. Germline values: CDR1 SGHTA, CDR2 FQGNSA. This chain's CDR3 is CASSLQGAIHPNYGYTF. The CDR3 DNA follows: TGTGCCAGCAGCTTACAAGGGGCCATTCACCCTAACTATGGCTACACCTTC.

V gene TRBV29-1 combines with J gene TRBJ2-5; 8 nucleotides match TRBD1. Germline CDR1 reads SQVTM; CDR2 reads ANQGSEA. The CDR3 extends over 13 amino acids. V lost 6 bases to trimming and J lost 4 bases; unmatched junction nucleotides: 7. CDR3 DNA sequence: TGCAGCGTCGAGACAGGGGTTGGAGAGACCCAGTACTTC. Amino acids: CSVETGVGETQYF.

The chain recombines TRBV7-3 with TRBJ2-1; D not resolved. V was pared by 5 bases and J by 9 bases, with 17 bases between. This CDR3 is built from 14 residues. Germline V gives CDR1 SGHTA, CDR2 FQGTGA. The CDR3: CASSPESLDGEQFF. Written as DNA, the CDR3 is TGTGCCAGCAGCCCCGAATCTCTCGACGGTGAGCAGTTCTTC.